This TCR beta chain was observed in a study of T cell changes during pregnancy in multiple sclerosis. TCRdb's table, derived via immunoSEQ multiplex PCR, lists solely in-frame clones and lacks some. The data show 61,000 or so clones, 93% seen once. The CDR3 has 18 amino acids. Germline CDR1 and CDR2: SNHLY and FYNNEI. V lost 5 bases to trimming and J lost 0 bases, with 19 bases between them. The chain couples TRBV2 to TRBJ1-4; D call uncertain. This specimen was CD4+ T cells from peripheral blood mononuclear cells, taken before pregnancy. The sequence derives from a female donor with multiple sclerosis, enrolled in a pregnancy study. The CDR3 spells CASSPMGSGRPTNEKLFF. The CDR3, as DNA: TGTGCCAGCAGTCCAATGGGGTCTGGGAGACCAACTAATGAAAAACTGTTTTTT.